This T cell receptor (beta chain) originates from a study of T-cell reconstitution after alpha-beta-depleted transplantation in children. Deletions cut 3 bases from V and 2 bases from J, with 14 bases between. This CDR3 is 15 amino acids long. The V gene's germline CDR1 is DFQATT and CDR2 SNEGSKA (reference sequence). Unique molecular identifiers were built into the TCRbeta library. Via MiXCR, TCRdb re-called the PCR reads, giving one row per CDR3 protein. Among 360,000 or so distinct CDR3 sequences listed, roughly 22% were seen once. The clonotype comes from a human donor who donated a stem cell graft to a child with acute myeloid leukemia. The sequenced sample was PBMCs from the stem cell graft donor, obtained from the stem cell graft. The rearrangement links TRBV20-1 to TRBJ1-3; maybe TRBD1 (5 bases). The chain's CDR3 is CSASPPGLAGNTIYF. Here the CDR3 DNA reads TGCAGTGCTAGCCCCCCGGGGCTAGCTGGAAACACCATATATTTT.